This entry lists 7 T cell receptor beta chains sequenced from one sample in a study of beta chain features in type 1 diabetes. Since all of the isolated RNA was reverse transcribed, expressed TCRB transcripts were what got sequenced. Libraries were prepared by immunoSEQ multiplex PCR; TCRdb keeps only in-frame clonotypes and omits some of them. The data show roughly 140,000 clones, nearly 50% seen once. Specimen: Tregs from blood. The receptors shown here come from a man younger than 35 in good health.

The chain joins TRBV9 to TRBJ2-7; TRBD2 agrees at 8 bases. The CDR3 runs to 16 residues. Germline V gene data show CDR1 as SGDLS and CDR2 as YYNGEE. The ends lost 0 bases at V and 2 bases at J; junction bases unmatched: 7. As DNA, the CDR3 is TGTGCCAGCAGCGTAGGGATCGGCGGGGGGCCCTACGAGCAGTACTTC. Translated, it gives CASSVGIGGGPYEQYF.

The genes are TRBV5-4 and TRBJ1-6; TRBD1 aligns across 7 bases. Per germline, CDR1 SGHNT and CDR2 YYREEE (reference sequence). The CDR3 covers 15 residues. V was pared by 0 bases and J by 9 bases, with 6 bases of the junction left unmatched. CDR3 in amino acids: CASSLATGVRSPLHF. Written as DNA, the CDR3 is TGTGCCAGCAGCTTGGCTACAGGGGTTCGTTCACCCCTCCACTTT.

This chain links TRBV19 with TRBJ2-5; a possible D gene is TRBD2 (7 bases). Trimming cost V 6 bases and J 5 bases, with 13 bases left between them. Germline CDR1 reads LNHDA; CDR2 reads SQIVND (reference sequence). The CDR3 sequence is 13 residues long. CDR3 amino acids: CASSRRGAETQYF. CDR3 nucleotide sequence: TGTGCCAGTAGCCGCCGGGGGGCTGAGACCCAGTACTTC. The variable domain in full, completed from reference TRBV19 and TRBJ2-5, reads DGGITQSPKYLFRKEGQNVTLSCEQNLNHDAMYWYRQDPGQGLRLIYYSQIVNDFQKGDIAEGYSVSREKKESFPLTVTSAQKNPTAFYLCASSRRGAETQYFGPGTRLLVL.

This clone came up a few times. The gene calls are TRBV5-6 and TRBJ2-5; 9 nucleotides agree with TRBD1. CDR1 is SGHDT and CDR2 is YYEEEE in the germline V gene. The CDR3 totals 17 residues. The junction had 8 bases not matched to a gene; V was cut back by 2 bases and J by 0 bases. Here the CDR3 reads CASSFKQGAGNQETQYF. In DNA form, the CDR3 reads TGTGCCAGCAGCTTTAAACAGGGGGCCGGGAACCAAGAGACCCAGTACTTC.

The CDR3 sequence is CASSPIGGGDYGYTF. Here the CDR3 DNA reads TGTGCCAGCAGCCCGATTGGGGGGGGCGACTATGGCTACACCTTC. The chain carries TRBV7-2 and TRBJ1-2; D is possibly TRBD1 (6 bases). This CDR3 is 15 amino acids long. Germline V gene lookup returns CDR1 SGHTA and CDR2 FQGNSA. V lost 5 bases and J lost 3, with 16 bases in between.

The chain uses TRBV10-3 and TRBJ2-3; tentatively, D is TRBD2 (6 bases). In germline, CDR1 is ENHRY, CDR2 SYGVKD. V lost 4 bases, J lost 1 base, and 15 bases lay in between. This CDR3 contains 16 residues. Here the CDR3 DNA reads TGTGCCATCAGTGCTAGCGCGAACTTGGGCACAGATACGCAGTATTTT. It translates to CAISASANLGTDTQYF.

This chain uses TRBV30 with TRBJ2-7, with 7 bases that match TRBD1. Trimming removed 0 bases from V and 2 bases from J; junction bases left unmatched: 1. The V gene's germline CDR1 is GTSNPN and CDR2 SVGIG (reference sequence). The length of the CDR3 is 13 residues. In DNA, the CDR3 is TGTGCCTGGAGTGTACAGGGGACCTACGAGCAGTACTTC. Protein: CAWSVQGTYEQYF. The full variable domain, completed using reference TRBV30 and TRBJ2-7, is SQTIHQWPATLVQPVGSPLSLECTVEGTSNPNLYWYRQAAGRGLQLLFYSVGIGQISSEVPQNLSASRPQDRQFILSSKKLLLSDSGFYLCAWSVQGTYEQYFGPGTRLTVT.